Below are 14 T cell receptor beta chains sequenced from a single sample in a study of T cells expressing NK-cell markers. Reanalyzing the 5' RACE reads, TCRdb keeps one entry per CDR3 protein, without DNA. This listing includes about 410,000 distinct CDR3 sequences. The sequencing input was blood T cells: a sorted CD56 or NKG2C T cell subset, CD4+ or CD8+ T cells, or bulk PBMC T cells (not recorded which). These receptors were taken from a woman between 45 and 60 years old in good health.

The chain is built from TRBV10-3 and TRBJ2-1; TCRdb gives TRBD1 as the D gene, but with no DNA this cannot be confirmed. Germline CDR1 reads ENHRY; CDR2 reads SYGVKD. There are 16 residues in the CDR3. The CDR3 is CAISDTYRGQGNEQFF.

The chain is built from TRBV7-2 and TRBJ2-3; TCRdb names TRBD2, which stays unverified in the absence of DNA. CDR1 is SGHTA, CDR2 FQGNSA, per germline. The CDR3 runs 15 residues. The CDR3 loop reads CASTPPNAAVDTQYF.

The rearrangement joins TRBV7-9 to TRBJ2-6; no DNA is available, so the TRBD1 call from TCRdb remains unchecked. The CDR3 is 16 residues long. Looked up from germline, CDR1 is SEHNR and CDR2 is FQNEAQ (reference sequence). This CDR3 reads CASSPGQGSGANVLTF.

This chain connects TRBV27 to TRBJ2-7. The CDR3 loop spans 15 amino acids. CDR1 is MNHEY and CDR2 is SMNVEV in the germline V gene (reference sequence). CDR3 loop: CASSLNAASSYEQYF.

V is TRBV6-1 and J is TRBJ2-2. From germline, CDR1 is MNHNS and CDR2 SASEGT. The CDR3 is 13 residues long. The CDR3 is CASSETIEGELFF.

The V gene is TRBV7-8, the J gene TRBJ2-5; TCRdb's D gene call, TRBD1, goes unchecked for lack of DNA. Germline V CDR1 and CDR2: SGHVS, FQNEAQ. The CDR3 sequence is 15 residues long. Here the CDR3 reads CASRFRGRGQETQYF.

The chain couples TRBV7-8 to TRBJ2-5; TCRdb calls TRBD1, which cannot be checked without DNA. Germline CDR1 SGHVS, CDR2 FQNEAQ. The length of the CDR3 is 18 residues. CDR3: CASSFVWANTGGAETQYF.

The chain uses TRBV24-1 and TRBJ2-2; TCRdb names TRBD2, which stays unverified in the absence of DNA. Germline V lookup: CDR1 KGHDR, CDR2 SFDVKD. The CDR3 contains 18 residues. The CDR3 spells CATSDLGLAGEITGELFF.

This chain uses TRBV4-2 with TRBJ2-2; as DNA is missing, the TRBD1 call by TCRdb cannot be tested. Germline CDR1 reads LGHNA; CDR2 reads YNFKEQ. The CDR3 covers 14 residues. CDR3 sequence reads: CASNPAQDTGELFF.

The chain uses TRBV14 and TRBJ2-6; the TCRdb D gene call, TRBD1, has no DNA to confirm it. CDR3 length: 16 residues. Looked up from germline, CDR1 is SGHDN and CDR2 is FVKESK. CDR3 residues: CASSQVRGSGANVLTF.

The J gene is TRBJ2-3, the V gene TRBV7-9; as DNA is missing, the TRBD1 call by TCRdb cannot be tested. CDR1 is SEHNR and CDR2 is FQNEAQ in the germline V gene (reference sequence). The CDR3 spans 15 residues. CDR3 in amino acids: CASSPVREITDTQYF.

This chain links TRBV3-1 with TRBJ2-1; TCRdb's assignment of TRBD2 cannot be checked, as there is no DNA. Germline V gene lookup returns CDR1 LGHDT and CDR2 YNNKEL (reference sequence). This CDR3 region has 16 residues. The CDR3 spells CASSPRTSGAPDEQFF.

The gene calls are TRBV14 and TRBJ2-1; TCRdb's assignment of TRBD2 cannot be checked, as there is no DNA. The length of the CDR3 is 14 residues. The germline CDR1 and CDR2 sequences are SGHDN and FVKESK. The CDR3 protein is CASSTLVGVGEQFF.

The CDR3 is CASSRIQAQDGNQPQHF. The chain links TRBV4-1 to TRBJ1-5; TCRdb outputs TRBD1, but without DNA this stays unchecked. From germline, CDR1 is MGHRA and CDR2 YSYEKL. The CDR3 has 17 residues.